This T cell receptor (beta chain) was recovered during a study of T cells after yellow fever vaccination. Whole-study context: The authors prepared low-cell-number fractions using SMART-Seq v4 Ultra Low Input.

CDR3 size: 14 residues. V shed 6 bases and J shed 2 bases, with 10 bases lying between them. Germline-derived CDR1 and CDR2 are MNHNS and SASEGT. Universal primer sites and UMIs were introduced during 5'RACE template-switching synthesis of TCR cDNA. Each CDR3 protein is one row after TCRdb ran MiXCR on the 5' RACE reads. The table has about 330,000 distinct CDR3 sequences, 6.8% seen once; the top ten hold 15% to 20%. Comment on this clonotype: Its specificity is not known.

General study results and limits: Post-booster repertoires contained most primary-vaccination clones again (about 95% CD4, about 90% CD8). From the bulk population, abundant clonotypes could contaminate and appear within FACS-sorted repertoires.

The specimen comprised PBMCs, sampled 35 to 50 days after the first yellow fever vaccination. The origin of this receptor is a man aged 18 to 35 who received the YFV17D yellow fever vaccine. The V and J genes are TRBV6-1 and TRBJ1-4; tentatively, D is TRBD1 (5 bases). The CDR3 DNA reads TGTGCCAGCAGGGGGCTTTCCACTAATGAAAAACTGTTTTTT. It encodes CASRGLSTNEKLFF.